The TCR beta chain described here comes from a study of blood T cell repertoires in COVID-19. Study-level information: Donors in the United States, Italy and Spain gave samples during acute or convalescent COVID-19. T cells, B-cell-depleted T cells, or PBMCs supplied cDNA or gDNA.

Per the study methods: Using reference gene primer amplification, nucleated cell counts were estimated. Some clones are missing from TCRdb's copy, which holds only in-frame ones; the method was immunoSEQ multiplex PCR. D and trimming were read from the DNA, whereas the V and J calls and clone size are those reported in that table. Among under 300,000 clones listed, just under 85% were seen once. Trimming took 6 bases from V and 3 from J; bases not matched to a gene: 8. CDR1 SNHLY and CDR2 FYNNEI come from the germline V gene. The CDR3 sequence is 15 residues long. The receptor was isolated from a woman over 75 with acute or convalescent COVID-19. The chain links TRBV2 to TRBJ2-7; 10 nucleotides match TRBD1. The sample consisted of peripheral blood. The CDR3 loop is CASRDPGQGHYEQYF. The DNA for the CDR3 is TGTGCCAGCAGAGATCCGGGACAGGGGCACTACGAGCAGTACTTC.